These 7 T cell receptor beta chains share one sample of origin, sequenced in a study of cytomegalovirus exposure and HLA in healthy donors. Amplification used 60 Vbeta primers and 13 Jbeta primers. This table comes from immunoSEQ multiplex PCR, and its TCRdb copy is limited to in-frame clones, with some not included. The table has about 140,000 clones, 70% to 80% seen once; the top ten hold 6.5% to 7%. The sequenced material came from PBMCs. These receptors were collected from a man between 40 and 49 years old in good health and CMV-seropositive.

V and J are TRBV28 and TRBJ2-7, with D maybe TRBD2 (5 bases). V was trimmed by 5 bases and J by 3 bases, leaving 11 bases between them. This CDR3 comprises 13 residues. Germline CDR1 MDHEN, CDR2 SYDVKM. CDR3 DNA sequence: TGTGCCAGCAGTCCCCGGGATTACTACGAGCAGTACTTC. It encodes CASSPRDYYEQYF.

This clone was seen only a few times. J is TRBJ1-1 and V is TRBV9, with 7 positions matching TRBD1. CDR1 SGDLS and CDR2 YYNGEE come from the germline V gene. This CDR3 contains 14 residues. The junction had 5 bases not matched to a gene; V was cut back by 6 bases and J by 0 bases. CDR3 in amino acids: CASTETGMNTEAFF. Here the CDR3 DNA reads TGTGCCAGCACCGAGACAGGGATGAACACTGAAGCTTTCTTT. The variable domain in full, with the rest retrieved from reference TRBV9 and TRBJ1-1, is DSGVTQTPKHLITATGQRVTLRCSPRSGDLSVYWYQQSLDQGLQFLIQYYNGEERAKGNILERFSAQQFPDLHSELNLSSLELGDSALYFCASTETGMNTEAFFGQGTRLTVV.

The chain couples TRBV5-4 to TRBJ1-1; D possibly corresponds to TRBD1 (5 bases). The V end was cut by 4 bases, the J end by 4 bases, with 17 bases between. Germline CDR1 and CDR2: SGHNT and YYREEE (reference sequence). The CDR3 consists of 15 residues. In nucleotides, the CDR3 is TGTGCCAGCAGCCCACCGGGGGTACGGGCCACTGAAGCTTTCTTT. It encodes CASSPPGVRATEAFF.

This clone was seen only once. The gene calls are TRBV18 and TRBJ2-1; 7 bases are shared with TRBD2. The CDR3 runs to 14 residues. Germline V gene lookup returns CDR1 KGHSH and CDR2 LQKENI. J lost 9 bases, V lost 4 bases, and 9 bases had no gene match. CDR3 protein: CASSQMREGGEQFF. DNA for the CDR3: TGTGCCAGCTCACAGATGAGGGAGGGCGGTGAGCAGTTCTTC.

Concerning this clone: At one boundary the junction diverges from the germline segment, which might be a read error. The gene calls are TRBV28 and TRBJ1-4, with 8 bases fitting TRBD1. The CDR3 is made up of 16 amino acids. Per germline, CDR1 MDHEN and CDR2 SYDVKM. The chain's CDR3 is CASSNPRTGYNEKLFF. Here the CDR3 DNA reads TGTGCCAGCAGTAACCCACGGACAGGGTATAATGAGAAACTGTTTTTT.

Here the CDR3 DNA reads TGTGCCTGGAGTGTAGGGGTGAGCAGGGGAAGCAATCAGCCCCAGCATTTT. Encoded protein: CAWSVGVSRGSNQPQHF. The J gene is TRBJ1-5, the V gene TRBV30; a possible D gene is TRBD1 (6 bases). CDR3 length equals 17 residues. The V end lost 0 bases, the J end lost 1 base, and 16 bases lay between the germline ends. Germline CDR1 and CDR2: GTSNPN and SVGIG (reference sequence).

The chain recombines TRBV28 with TRBJ2-1; TRBD2 aligns across 14 bases. The CDR3 loop spans 14 amino acids. Germline CDR1 and CDR2: MDHEN and SYDVKM. With V trimmed by 7 bases and J by 9 bases, 5 bases remained unmatched. For the CDR3, the DNA is TGTGCCAGCACGGGACTAGCGGGAGTGGCTGAGCAGTTCTTC. Amino acid sequence: CASTGLAGVAEQFF.